The 28 T cell receptor beta chains below come from one sample, sequenced in a study of blood T cell repertoires in COVID-19. Some clones are missing from TCRdb's copy, which holds only in-frame ones; the method was immunoSEQ multiplex PCR. The data hold about 220,000 clones, with 75% to 85% observed a single time. Material: peripheral blood. The receptors originated from a human donor in a cohort sampled during active COVID-19.

This clone was seen more than once but under ten times. The rearrangement links TRBV14 to TRBJ1-1; 8 bases are a match to TRBD1. The CDR3 loop spans 16 amino acids. The germline gives CDR1 SGHDN, CDR2 FVKESK. V lost 1 base and J lost 4; bases outside the gene matches: 8. CDR3 sequence reads: CASSQVAGGSVTEAFF. CDR3 nucleotides: TGTGCCAGCAGCCAAGTGGCAGGGGGCTCGGTCACTGAAGCTTTCTTT.

The chain is built from TRBV19 and TRBJ1-4, with D possibly being TRBD1 (6 bases). Germline lookup yields CDR1 LNHDA and CDR2 SQIVND (reference sequence). The CDR3 covers 15 residues. The V end was cut by 6 bases, the J end by 5 bases, with 16 bases between. CDR3 amino acids: CASRTGQTNNEKLFF. The CDR3 nucleotides are TGTGCCAGTAGGACCGGACAGACTAACAATGAAAAACTGTTTTTT.

A few counts support this clone. The rearrangement links TRBV10-3 to TRBJ2-1; no firm D call. The CDR3 has 15 residues. In germline, CDR1 is ENHRY, CDR2 SYGVKD. V was trimmed by 10 bases and J by 0 bases, leaving 16 bases between them. DNA of the CDR3: TGTGCCAGCCGAGTCGTGGAGAGCTCCTACAATGAGCAGTTCTTC. The encoded protein is CASRVVESSYNEQFF.

The chain links TRBV6-5 to TRBJ2-1, with a weak D call TRBD2 (6 bases). The germline V gene has CDR1 MNHEY and CDR2 SVGAGI. V was cut by 6 bases and J by 2 bases, with 11 bases left in between. This CDR3 spans 14 amino acids. DNA for the CDR3: TGTGCCAGCAGCCCGGGACTCCCCTACAATGAGCAGTTCTTC. Residues: CASSPGLPYNEQFF.

The V call is TRBV7-2, the J call TRBJ1-5; TRBD1 aligns across 8 bases. V was pared by 1 base and J by 5 bases, with 10 bases of the junction left unmatched. Per the germline V gene, CDR1 is SGHTA and CDR2 is FQGNSA. The CDR3 totals 17 residues. CDR3 protein: CASSLGRTGTKYQPQHF. The CDR3 DNA reads as TGTGCCAGCAGCTTAGGAAGGACAGGGACAAAATATCAGCCCCAGCATTTT. Together with reference TRBV7-2 and TRBJ1-5, the CDR3 gives the full variable domain: GAGVSQSPSNKVTEKGKDVELRCDPISGHTALYWYRQSLGQGLEFLIYFQGNSAPDKSGLPSDRFSAERTGGSVSTLTIQRTQQEDSAVYLCASSLGRTGTKYQPQHFGDGTRLSIL.

J is TRBJ2-5 and V is TRBV18; D gene ambiguous. The germline V gene encodes CDR1 KGHSH and CDR2 LQKENI. Trimming took off 4 bases at V and 3 bases at J, with 6 bases between the two ends. This CDR3 is 12 amino acids long. DNA for the CDR3: TGTGCCAGCTCACGTCCAGAAGAGACCCAGTACTTC. Amino acid sequence: CASSRPEETQYF. Based on the CDR3 plus reference TRBV18 and TRBJ2-5, the full variable domain is NAGVMQNPRHLVRRRGQEARLRCSPMKGHSHVYWYRQLPEEGLKFMVYLQKENIIDESGMPKERFSAEFPKEGPSILRIQQVVRGDSAAYFCASSRPEETQYFGPGTRLLVL.

The J gene is TRBJ1-6, the V gene TRBV25-1, with 9 bases aligning to TRBD1. The CDR3 runs 17 residues. Unmatched junction bases numbered 8, after V lost 2 bases and J lost 6 bases. Germline V CDR1 and CDR2: MGHDK, SYGVNS. This CDR3 reads CASSETKGDRANSPLHF. CDR3 nucleotides: TGTGCCAGCAGTGAAACTAAGGGGGACAGGGCTAATTCACCCCTCCACTTT.

V and J are TRBV19 and TRBJ1-1, with 7 bases identical to TRBD1. This CDR3 spans 14 amino acids. Per the germline V gene, CDR1 is LNHDA and CDR2 is SQIVND (reference sequence). Trimming cost V 7 bases and J 1 base; bases outside gene matches: 6. CDR3 protein: CASTKGQRNTEAFF. CDR3 nucleotides: TGTGCCAGTACTAAGGGACAGAGGAACACTGAAGCTTTCTTT.

The rearrangement joins TRBV2 to TRBJ2-3, with 9 bases that match TRBD2. This CDR3 contains 14 residues. V gave up 10 bases and J gave up 1 base; unmatched junction bases: 6. Looked up from germline, CDR1 is SNHLY and CDR2 is FYNNEI. The CDR3: CATLAGVGTDTQYF. Here the CDR3 DNA reads TGTGCCACGTTAGCGGGAGTCGGCACAGATACGCAGTATTTT.

V usage is TRBV18 and J usage is TRBJ2-7; no firm D call. Germline V gene sequence: CDR1 KGHSH, CDR2 LQKENI. The V end was cut by 3 bases, the J end by 5 bases, with 11 bases between. This CDR3 comprises 13 residues. The chain's CDR3 is CASSPDMWHEQYF. CDR3 nucleotides: TGTGCCAGCTCACCTGACATGTGGCACGAGCAGTACTTC.

This clone was observed a handful of times. V usage is TRBV9 and J usage is TRBJ2-2; D might be TRBD1 (6 bases). V was trimmed by 0 bases and J by 10 bases, leaving 25 bases between them. The CDR3 has 18 amino acids. The germline gives CDR1 SGDLS, CDR2 YYNGEE. This CDR3 reads CASSVDTGSLTTNVELFF. In DNA form, the CDR3 reads TGTGCCAGCAGCGTAGACACAGGGTCCTTAACAACCAACGTGGAGCTGTTTTTT.

This clone is a singleton in its sample. The rearrangement uses TRBV28 and TRBJ1-2; 7 bases map to TRBD1. The V and J ends lost 5 bases and 3 bases, in that order; junction bases with no gene match: 9. The germline V gene has CDR1 MDHEN and CDR2 SYDVKM. The CDR3 totals 15 residues. The CDR3 sequence: CASSGVGTADYGYTF. CDR3 nucleotide sequence: TGTGCCAGCAGTGGGGTGGGGACAGCGGACTATGGCTACACCTTC.

V usage is TRBV4-3 and J usage is TRBJ1-4; TRBD1 might be the D (5 bases). There are 16 residues in the CDR3. Germline loops: CDR1 LGHNA, CDR2 YSLEER. V lost 0 bases to trimming and J lost 1 base, with 9 bases between them. As DNA, the CDR3 is TGCGCCAGCAGCCAAGATCTGGGGGGAACTAATGAAAAACTGTTTTTT. Amino acid sequence: CASSQDLGGTNEKLFF.

V gene TRBV6-2 or TRBV6-3 combines with J gene TRBJ2-7; 9 bases agree with TRBD1. Per germline, CDR1 MNHEY and CDR2 SVGEGT. The V gene end was trimmed by 2 bases and the J gene end by 2 bases; junction bases not matched to a gene: 10. This CDR3 region has 17 residues. CDR3 sequence: CASSYRLTGGLTYEQYF. The DNA of the CDR3 is TGTGCCAGCAGTTACCGATTAACAGGGGGCCTAACCTACGAGCAGTACTTC.

This rearrangement joins TRBV6-2 or TRBV6-3 to TRBJ2-2; 16 nucleotides agree with TRBD2. The CDR3 runs to 19 residues. V gave up 6 bases and J gave up 3 bases; unmatched junction bases: 10. CDR1 is MNHEY, CDR2 SVGEGT, per germline. The CDR3 protein is CASSGIPGLAGGDTGELFF. The CDR3 bases are TGTGCCAGCAGCGGAATCCCGGGACTAGCGGGAGGGGACACCGGGGAGCTGTTTTTT.

The chain combines TRBV6-5 with TRBJ1-2; perhaps TRBD1 as D (6 bases). The germline V gene encodes CDR1 MNHEY and CDR2 SVGAGI. Trimming removed 2 bases from V and 7 bases from J, with 14 bases in between. The CDR3 consists of 14 residues. The CDR3 loop is CASSYNRDDIGYTF. The CDR3 DNA sequence: TGTGCCAGCAGTTACAACAGGGATGATATTGGCTACACCTTC.

CDR3 amino acids: CASSRELAGDYNEQFF. The CDR3 nucleotides read TGTGCCAGCAGCCGGGAATTAGCGGGAGACTACAATGAGCAGTTCTTC. V usage is TRBV11-3 and J usage is TRBJ2-1; 9 bases align to TRBD2. This CDR3 region has 16 residues. In germline, CDR1 is SGHNT, CDR2 YENEEA. Germline trimming cut 5 bases from V and 3 bases from J; bases unmatched to any gene: 8.

The chain links TRBV6-5 to TRBJ1-2; possible D gene TRBD1, 6 bases. This CDR3 comprises 13 residues. Between the trimmed V and J ends, which lost 7 bases and 8 bases, there was a span of 17 bases. Per germline, CDR1 MNHEY and CDR2 SVGAGI. CDR3: CASTEGEGGGYTF. The CDR3 nucleotides read TGTGCCAGCACCGAGGGGGAGGGAGGAGGCTACACCTTC.

The J gene is TRBJ1-1, the V gene TRBV28; 9 bases are shared with TRBD1. With 6 bases clipped from V and 3 bases from J, the junction kept 11 bases outside the gene matches. The CDR3 runs to 16 residues. Germline CDR1 is MDHEN and CDR2 is SYDVKM. The CDR3 nucleotides read TGTGCCAGCAGCCCATTTGAGGGGGACAGGGACACTGAAGCTTTCTTT. It translates to CASSPFEGDRDTEAFF.

The V and J genes are TRBV21-1 and TRBJ2-7; the D call TRBD2 from the table was never checked on the DNA. TRBV21-1 is designated a pseudogene. The CDR3 has 15 residues. The CDR3 loop reads CASRTVAGGDYEQYF. The CDR3 DNA follows: TGTGCCAGCCGAACTGTGGCGGGAGGGGACTACGAGCAGTACTTC.

The chain uses TRBV29-1 and TRBJ1-4; the D is unclear. V lost 7 bases, J lost 5 bases, and 17 bases lay in between. CDR1 is SQVTM, CDR2 ANQGSEA, per germline. The CDR3 runs to 14 residues. The CDR3 region is CSAGVLEGNEKLFF. In DNA form, the CDR3 reads TGCAGCGCCGGGGTTTTGGAGGGAAATGAAAAACTGTTTTTT.

The chain combines TRBV28 with TRBJ1-2; 7 nucleotides align to TRBD1. The CDR3 totals 15 residues. Per germline, CDR1 MDHEN and CDR2 SYDVKM. The V gene end was trimmed by 3 bases and the J gene end by 8 bases; junction bases not matched to a gene: 12. In DNA, the CDR3 is TGTGCCAGCAGTTTGGTCGGCAGGGGGTGGGAAGGCTACACCTTC. As protein: CASSLVGRGWEGYTF.

The chain carries TRBV6-2 or TRBV6-3 and TRBJ2-1; D is perhaps TRBD2 (6 bases). The CDR3 has 19 residues. The germline V gene encodes CDR1 MNHEY and CDR2 SVGEGT. Trimming stripped 5 bases from V and 0 bases from J, with 23 bases between. CDR3 sequence reads: CASSTAVLSGMSSYNEQFF. In DNA, the CDR3 is TGTGCCAGCAGTACGGCAGTCCTTAGCGGAATGAGCTCCTACAATGAGCAGTTCTTC.

The rearrangement uses TRBV4-2 and TRBJ2-5; D possibly corresponds to TRBD2 (5 bases). The CDR3 loop spans 14 amino acids. The germline CDR1 and CDR2 sequences are LGHNA and YNFKEQ. V lost 0 bases and J 4 bases, leaving 9 bases between the germline ends. Written as DNA, the CDR3 is TGTGCCAGCAGCCAAGAAGAGGGAAGAGAGACCCAGTACTTC. Protein sequence: CASSQEEGRETQYF.

CDR3 in amino acids: CASSLEGATQETQYF. CDR3 bases: TGTGCCAGCAGCTTAGAGGGAGCTACGCAAGAGACCCAGTACTTC. The V call is TRBV11-3, the J call TRBJ2-5; possibly TRBD2 for D (5 bases). Trimming removed 0 bases from V and 2 bases from J, with 10 bases in between. Germline-derived CDR1 and CDR2 are SGHNT and YENEEA. The CDR3 sequence is 15 residues long.

The rearrangement uses TRBV7-9 and TRBJ1-4, with D maybe TRBD1 (6 bases). V lost 5 bases and J 7 bases, leaving 11 bases between the germline ends. The CDR3 is 13 residues long. The germline V gene encodes CDR1 SEHNR and CDR2 FQNEAQ (reference sequence). The CDR3 DNA reads TGTGCCAGCAGCGGGACATTGGGTGAAAAACTGTTTTTT. The encoded protein is CASSGTLGEKLFF.

V and J are TRBV25-1 and TRBJ1-2; D not certain. This CDR3 spans 13 amino acids. The germline V gene has CDR1 MGHDK and CDR2 SYGVNS. Trimming left V 5 bases short and J 2 bases short, with 9 bases between. The CDR3 bases are TGTGCCAGCAGTCTCGCCGGGAACTATGGCTACACCTTC. Residues: CASSLAGNYGYTF.

V is TRBV5-8 and J is TRBJ2-1; no reliable D call. This CDR3 contains 15 residues. V lost 2 bases, J lost 4 bases, and 13 bases lay in between. Germline CDR1 SGHTS, CDR2 YDEGEE. The CDR3 protein is CASSFIPVPYNEQFF. The CDR3 DNA sequence: TGTGCCAGCAGCTTTATCCCAGTACCTTACAATGAGCAGTTCTTC.